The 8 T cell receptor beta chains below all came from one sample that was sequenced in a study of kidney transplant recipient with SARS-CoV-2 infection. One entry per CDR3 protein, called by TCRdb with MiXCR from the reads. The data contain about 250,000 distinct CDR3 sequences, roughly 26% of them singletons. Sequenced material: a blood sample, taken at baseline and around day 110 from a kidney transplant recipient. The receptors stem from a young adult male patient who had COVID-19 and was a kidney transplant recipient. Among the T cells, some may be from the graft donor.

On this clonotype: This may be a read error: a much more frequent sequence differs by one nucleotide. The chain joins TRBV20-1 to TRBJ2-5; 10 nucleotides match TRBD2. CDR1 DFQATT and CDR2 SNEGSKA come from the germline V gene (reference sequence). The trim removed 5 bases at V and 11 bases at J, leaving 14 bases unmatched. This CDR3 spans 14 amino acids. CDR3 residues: CSAVYLAGVQEQYF. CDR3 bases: TGCAGTGCTGTTTACCTAGCGGGAGTCCAGGAGCAGTACTTC.

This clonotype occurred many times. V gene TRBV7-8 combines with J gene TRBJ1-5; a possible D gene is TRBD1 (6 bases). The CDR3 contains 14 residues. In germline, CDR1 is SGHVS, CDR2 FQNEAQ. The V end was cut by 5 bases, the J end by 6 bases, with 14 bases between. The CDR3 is CASSTYRVAQPQHF. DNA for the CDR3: TGTGCCAGCAGCACTTACAGGGTTGCTCAGCCCCAGCATTTT.

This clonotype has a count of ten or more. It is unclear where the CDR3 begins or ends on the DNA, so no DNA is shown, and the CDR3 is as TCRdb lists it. The CDR3: CISVPEVRCEVGKTYGYTF. The V gene is TRBV7-5, the J gene TRBJ1-2. TRBV7-5 is a documented pseudogene. 19 amino acids form the CDR3, both terminal residues included.

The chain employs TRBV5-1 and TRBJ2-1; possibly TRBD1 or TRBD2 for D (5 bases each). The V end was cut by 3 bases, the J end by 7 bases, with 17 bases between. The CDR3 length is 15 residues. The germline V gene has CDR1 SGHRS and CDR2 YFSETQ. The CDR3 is CASSSLFGAGNEQFF. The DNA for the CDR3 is TGCGCCAGCAGCTCACTCTTCGGGGCCGGGAATGAGCAGTTCTTC.

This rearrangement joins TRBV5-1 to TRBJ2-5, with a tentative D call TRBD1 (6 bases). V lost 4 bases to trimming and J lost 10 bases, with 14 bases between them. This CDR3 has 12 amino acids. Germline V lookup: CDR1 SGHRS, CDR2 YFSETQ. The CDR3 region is CASSHKPGHQYF. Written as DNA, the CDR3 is TGCGCCAGCAGCCATAAGCCGGGACACCAGTACTTC.

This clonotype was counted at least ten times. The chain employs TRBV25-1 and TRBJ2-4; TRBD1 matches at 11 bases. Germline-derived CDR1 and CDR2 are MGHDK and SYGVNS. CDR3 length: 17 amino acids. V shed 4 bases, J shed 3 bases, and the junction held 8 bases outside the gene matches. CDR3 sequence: CASSALGTGGGKNIQYF. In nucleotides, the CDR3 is TGTGCCAGCAGTGCCCTTGGGACAGGGGGTGGCAAAAACATTCAGTACTTC.

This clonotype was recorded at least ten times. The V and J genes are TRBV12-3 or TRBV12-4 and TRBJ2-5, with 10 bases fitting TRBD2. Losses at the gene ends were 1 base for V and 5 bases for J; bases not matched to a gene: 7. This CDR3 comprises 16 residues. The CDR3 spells CASSLESGGALETQYF. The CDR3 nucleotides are TGTGCCAGCAGTTTAGAAAGCGGGGGGGCTCTGGAGACCCAGTACTTC.

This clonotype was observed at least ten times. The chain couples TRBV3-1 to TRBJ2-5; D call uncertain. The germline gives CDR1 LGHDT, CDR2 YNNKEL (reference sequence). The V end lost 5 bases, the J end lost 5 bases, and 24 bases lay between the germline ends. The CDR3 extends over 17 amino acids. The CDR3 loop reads CASSSLRPISFSETQYF. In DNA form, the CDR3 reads TGTGCCAGCAGCAGTCTTCGTCCCATTTCTTTCTCTGAGACCCAGTACTTC.